This is a list of T cell receptor beta chains from one sample in a study of CD8 T cells in Susac syndrome. In TCRdb, the immunoSEQ multiplex PCR reads were re-called with MiXCR into one record per CDR3 protein. The table has around 100,000 distinct CDR3 sequences, 95% seen once; the top ten hold 0.3% to 0.35%. Sequences were obtained from CD8+ T cells from PBMCs. These receptor sequences come from a human donor with Susac syndrome. CDR3s include the opening cysteine and the closing phenylalanine or tryptophan. D genes are given only for firm matches. Part of the rows lack a size; the others show once, few, many or a class for expanded clones.

d_call,v_call,clone_size,j_call,cdr3_aa,cdr3_nt
NA,TRBV7-2,NA,TRBJ2-2,CASSLGAGRNTGELFF,TGTGCCAGCTCCCTCGGGGCGGGAAGGAACACCGGGGAGCTGTTTTTT
TRBD1,TRBV6-6,NA,TRBJ2-5,CASSIQGAEETQYF,TGTGCCAGCAGTATACAGGGGGCCGAAGAGACCCAGTACTTC
TRBD1,TRBV9,NA,TRBJ1-4,CASSEAGTANEKLFF,TGTGCCAGCAGCGAAGCCGGGACAGCTAATGAAAAACTGTTTTTT
NA,TRBV25-1,NA,TRBJ2-1,CASSDPQRQNEQFF,TGTGCCAGCAGTGATCCCCAGCGGCAGAATGAGCAGTTCTTC
NA,TRBV4-1,NA,TRBJ2-7,CASSPTPGAGISYEQYF,TGCGCCAGCAGCCCAACCCCTGGAGCAGGGATTTCCTACGAGCAGTACTTC
NA,TRBV13,NA,TRBJ2-5,CASSSRRFEETQYF,TGTGCCAGCAGCTCCCGGAGGTTTGAGGAGACCCAGTACTTC
TRBD2,TRBV28,NA,TRBJ2-5,CASHSGASGDQTQYF,TGTGCCAGCCATTCGGGGGCTAGCGGGGATCAGACCCAGTACTTC
NA,TRBV5-1,NA,TRBJ2-5,CASSPLGAQETQYF,TGCGCCAGCAGCCCGCTGGGTGCGCAAGAGACCCAGTACTTC
TRBD2,TRBV13,NA,TRBJ2-3,CASSRGLAASTDTQYF,TGTGCCAGCAGCCGCGGACTAGCGGCCTCCACAGATACGCAGTATTTT
TRBD1,TRBV18,NA,TRBJ1-1,CASSPSRHGTEEAFF,TGTGCCAGCTCACCTTCCCGTCACGGGACAGAAGAAGCTTTCTTT
NA,TRBV9,NA,TRBJ2-7,CASSDGPSYEQYF,TGTGCCAGCAGCGATGGGCCCTCCTACGAGCAGTACTTC
NA,TRBV20-1,NA,TRBJ2-3,CSPRPAGSTDTQYF,TGCAGTCCCAGACCCGCGGGGAGCACAGATACGCAGTATTTT
NA,TRBV2,NA,TRBJ2-1,CANLGTTSVGEQFF,TGTGCCAACTTGGGGACCACTTCGGTGGGTGAGCAGTTCTTC
NA,TRBV29-1,NA,TRBJ2-7,CSVGGGYEQYF,TGCAGCGTGGGGGGCGGCTACGAGCAGTACTTC
TRBD1,TRBV29-1,NA,TRBJ2-1,CSALLTGQQFF,TGCAGCGCCTTACTGACAGGGCAGCAGTTCTTC
NA,TRBV6-1,NA,TRBJ1-5,CASMKQGYQQPQHF,TGTGCCAGCATGAAACAGGGCTATCAGCAGCCCCAGCATTTT
NA,TRBV6-2/TRBV6-3,NA,TRBJ2-7,CASTGGVPYEQYF,TGTGCCAGCACCGGGGGAGTCCCCTACGAGCAGTACTTC
NA,TRBV7-9,NA,TRBJ2-7,CASSLTRLDDEQYF,TGTGCCAGCAGCCTAACTCGACTAGACGACGAGCAGTACTTC
TRBD2,TRBV24-1,NA,TRBJ2-1,CATLGGGDEQFF,TGTGCCACCTTGGGGGGGGGAGATGAGCAGTTCTTC
NA,TRBV4-1,NA,TRBJ2-5,CASSQAEQETQYF,TGCGCCAGCAGCCAGGCGGAGCAAGAGACCCAGTACTTC
NA,TRBV18,once,TRBJ2-1,CASSGGAISNEQFF,TGTGCCAGCTCAGGAGGAGCAATTAGCAATGAGCAGTTCTTC
NA,TRBV25-1,NA,TRBJ2-5,CASSAPDSEETQYF,TGTGCCAGCAGTGCCCCTGACAGCGAAGAGACCCAGTACTTC
NA,TRBV29-1,NA,TRBJ2-5,CSVSGSKGTQYF,TGCAGCGTTAGTGGGTCTAAGGGGACCCAGTACTTC
NA,TRBV29-1,NA,TRBJ2-2,CSVVAGGSRGELFF,TGCAGCGTTGTAGCTGGGGGGAGTAGAGGGGAGCTGTTTTTT
NA,TRBV27,NA,TRBJ1-2,CASSPGGPGNGYTF,TGTGCCAGCAGTCCGGGGGGGCCAGGCAATGGCTACACCTTC
TRBD1,TRBV6-5,NA,TRBJ1-1,CASNDRGDTEAFF,TGTGCCAGCAACGACAGGGGAGACACTGAAGCTTTCTTT
NA,TRBV12-3/TRBV12-4,NA,TRBJ2-3,CASSFLSGGTDTQYF,TGTGCCAGCAGTTTCCTCTCGGGGGGCACAGATACGCAGTATTTT
NA,TRBV4-1,once,TRBJ2-2,CASSHRGGELFF,TGCGCCAGCAGCCACCGGGGCGGGGAGCTGTTTTTT
TRBD2,TRBV2,NA,TRBJ2-3,CASTWRGNTDTQYF,TGTGCCAGCACGTGGCGGGGGAACACAGATACGCAGTATTTT
TRBD1,TRBV15,NA,TRBJ2-1,CATSPDRGTYNEQFF,TGTGCCACCAGTCCGGACAGGGGAACTTACAATGAGCAGTTCTTC
NA,TRBV20-1,NA,TRBJ2-7,CSARWTGGHEQYF,TGCAGTGCTAGGTGGACGGGGGGCCACGAGCAGTACTTC
NA,TRBV18,NA,TRBJ2-7,CASSPPGTEGNRQYF,TGTGCCAGCTCACCCCCCGGGACCGAGGGCAATCGGCAGTACTTC
TRBD1,TRBV11-2,once,TRBJ1-1,CASRTGDSTEAFF,TGTGCCAGCAGGACAGGGGATAGCACTGAAGCTTTCTTT
NA,TRBV12-3/TRBV12-4,NA,TRBJ1-2,CASSSGQTLGGYTF,TGTGCCAGCAGCAGCGGACAGACTCTGGGAGGCTACACCTTC
TRBD1,TRBV29-1,NA,TRBJ2-1,CSGDTGDSYNEQFF,TGCAGCGGCGATACAGGGGACTCCTACAATGAGCAGTTCTTC
NA,TRBV5-1,NA,TRBJ2-7,CASSRGGGSSYEQYF,TGCGCCAGCAGCCGGGGAGGGGGAAGCTCCTACGAGCAGTACTTC
NA,TRBV15,NA,TRBJ2-7,CATSTSSGSYEQYF,TGTGCCACCAGCACATCCAGCGGCAGCTACGAGCAGTACTTC
NA,TRBV5-4,NA,TRBJ1-2,CASRNGGLGGYTF,TGTGCCAGCAGAAACGGTGGGTTGGGCGGCTACACCTTC
NA,TRBV4-1,NA,TRBJ2-7,CASSQVATDDFYEQYF,TGCGCCAGCAGCCAAGTTGCGACGGACGACTTTTACGAGCAGTACTTC
NA,TRBV29-1,NA,TRBJ2-7,CSVERGTYEQYF,TGCAGCGTTGAACGGGGGACCTACGAGCAGTACTTC
NA,TRBV12-3/TRBV12-4,NA,TRBJ2-4,CASTDNRLAKNIQYF,TGTGCCAGCACCGACAACAGACTAGCCAAAAACATTCAGTACTTC
NA,TRBV3-1,once,TRBJ1-5,CASSSSLTNNQPQHF,TGTGCCAGCTCCTCGAGCTTAACCAACAATCAGCCCCAGCATTTT
TRBD2,TRBV7-7,NA,TRBJ2-5,CASSLLASGRGETQYF,TGTGCTAGCAGCTTACTCGCTAGCGGGAGGGGAGAGACCCAGTACTTC
TRBD2,TRBV5-1,NA,TRBJ2-1,CASSEREWVHNEQFF,TGCGCCAGCAGCGAGCGGGAGTGGGTACACAATGAGCAGTTCTTC
NA,TRBV20-1,NA,TRBJ2-5,CSAISGRGEETQYF,TGCAGTGCTATTAGCGGACGAGGGGAAGAGACCCAGTACTTC
NA,TRBV12-3/TRBV12-4,NA,TRBJ2-7,CASGSYEQYF,TGTGCCAGCGGTTCCTACGAGCAGTACTTC
NA,TRBV5-4,NA,TRBJ1-1,CASSSGRGGTEAFF,TGTGCCAGCAGCTCGGGCCGGGGGGGGACTGAAGCTTTCTTT
NA,TRBV29-1,NA,TRBJ1-1,CSVGVIGTNTEAFF,TGCAGCGTTGGGGTCATAGGGACGAACACTGAAGCTTTCTTT
NA,TRBV12-3/TRBV12-4,NA,TRBJ2-7,CASSTGLDYEQYF,TGTGCCAGCAGTACGGGACTGGACTACGAGCAGTACTTC
NA,TRBV29-1,NA,TRBJ1-2,CSVVRQDGDYGYTF,TGCAGCGTTGTCCGACAGGATGGCGACTATGGCTACACCTTC
NA,TRBV7-9,NA,TRBJ2-5,CASSLVITTPETQYF,TGTGCCAGCAGCTTAGTGATAACTACCCCTGAGACCCAGTACTTC
TRBD1,TRBV29-1,NA,TRBJ1-2,CSSMGQQDGYTF,TGCAGCAGCATGGGACAGCAAGATGGCTACACCTTC
TRBD1,TRBV29-1,NA,TRBJ1-5,CSVGTGEGPQHF,TGCAGCGTCGGGACAGGGGAGGGACCCCAGCATTTT
NA,TRBV28,NA,TRBJ1-5,CASSLMGNQPQHF,TGTGCCAGCAGTTTAATGGGAAATCAGCCCCAGCATTTT
NA,TRBV13,once,TRBJ2-5,CASSLFRDGQETQYF,TGTGCCAGCAGCTTATTCCGGGACGGACAAGAGACCCAGTACTTC
TRBD2,TRBV14,NA,TRBJ2-3,CASSSTSGITDTQYF,TGTGCCAGCAGCTCGACTAGCGGAATCACAGATACGCAGTATTTT
NA,TRBV5-6,NA,TRBJ1-6,CASSRGLGNSPLHF,TGTGCCAGCAGCCGAGGACTGGGGAATTCACCCCTCCACTTT
NA,TRBV27,NA,TRBJ1-4,CASSFFFGPNEKLFF,TGTGCCAGCAGTTTTTTCTTTGGTCCGAATGAAAAACTGTTTTTT
TRBD2,TRBV20-1,NA,TRBJ2-7,CSARDLAGETEQYF,TGCAGTGCTAGAGATCTAGCGGGAGAGACCGAGCAGTACTTC